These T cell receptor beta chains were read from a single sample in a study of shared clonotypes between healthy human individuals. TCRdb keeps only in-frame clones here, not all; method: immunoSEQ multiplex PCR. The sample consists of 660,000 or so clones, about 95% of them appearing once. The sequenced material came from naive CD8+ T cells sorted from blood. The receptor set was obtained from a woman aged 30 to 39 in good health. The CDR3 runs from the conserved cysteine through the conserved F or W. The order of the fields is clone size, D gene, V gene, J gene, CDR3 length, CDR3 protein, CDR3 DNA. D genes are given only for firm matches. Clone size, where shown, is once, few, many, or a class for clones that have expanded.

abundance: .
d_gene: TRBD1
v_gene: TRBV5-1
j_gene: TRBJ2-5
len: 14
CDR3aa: CASSRMGQQETQYF
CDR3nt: TGCGCCAGCAGCCGAATGGGACAGCAAGAGACCCAGTACTTC

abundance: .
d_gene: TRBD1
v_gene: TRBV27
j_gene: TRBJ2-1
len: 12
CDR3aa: CASAGTGSEQFF
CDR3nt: TGTGCCTCTGCCGGGACAGGGAGTGAGCAGTTCTTC

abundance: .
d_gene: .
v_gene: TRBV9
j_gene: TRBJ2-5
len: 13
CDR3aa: CASSVSREETQYF
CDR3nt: TGTGCCAGCAGCGTCAGCAGGGAAGAGACCCAGTACTTC

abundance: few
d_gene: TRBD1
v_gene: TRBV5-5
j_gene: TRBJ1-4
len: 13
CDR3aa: CASSLGQGEKLFF
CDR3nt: TGTGCCAGCAGCTTGGGACAGGGTGAGAAACTGTTTTTT

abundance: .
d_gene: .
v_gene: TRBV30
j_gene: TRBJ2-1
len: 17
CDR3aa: CAWSRKVAGTKDNEQFF
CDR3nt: TGTGCCTGGAGTCGGAAGGTGGCAGGGACAAAAGACAATGAGCAGTTCTTC

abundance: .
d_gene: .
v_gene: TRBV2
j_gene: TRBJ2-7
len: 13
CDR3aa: CASIRDSPYEQYF
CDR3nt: TGTGCCAGCATACGGGACTCCCCCTACGAGCAGTACTTC

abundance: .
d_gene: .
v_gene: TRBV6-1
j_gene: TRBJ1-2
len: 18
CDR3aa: CASSERSTLSLANYGYTF
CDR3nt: TGTGCCAGCAGTGAGCGGTCTACTTTATCTTTAGCTAACTATGGCTACACCTTC

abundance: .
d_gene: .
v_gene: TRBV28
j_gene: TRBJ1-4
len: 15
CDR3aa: CASISLGNGDEKLFF
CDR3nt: TGTGCCAGCATATCTCTGGGCAATGGGGATGAAAAACTGTTTTTT

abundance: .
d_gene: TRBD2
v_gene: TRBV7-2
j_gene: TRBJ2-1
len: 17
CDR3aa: CASSLVAGGPIIDEQFF
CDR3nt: TGTGCCAGCAGCTTAGTTGCGGGAGGGCCAATTATCGATGAGCAGTTCTTC

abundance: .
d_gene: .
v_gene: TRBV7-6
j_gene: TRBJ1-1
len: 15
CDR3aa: CASSSPQGLNTEAFF
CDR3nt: TGTGCCAGCAGCTCCCCCCAGGGTTTGAACACTGAAGCTTTCTTT

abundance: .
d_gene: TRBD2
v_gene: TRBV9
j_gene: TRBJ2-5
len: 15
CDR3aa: CASSVGLAGVETQYF
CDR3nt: TGTGCCAGCAGCGTAGGACTAGCTGGAGTTGAGACCCAGTACTTC

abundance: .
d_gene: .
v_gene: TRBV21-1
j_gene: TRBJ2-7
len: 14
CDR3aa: CASSKVGLRHEQYF
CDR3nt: TGTGCCAGCAGCAAAGTGGGACTTAGGCACGAGCAGTACTTC

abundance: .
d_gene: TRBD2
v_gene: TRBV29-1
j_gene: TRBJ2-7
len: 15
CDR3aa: CSVEGTSASSYEQYF
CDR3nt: TGCAGCGTTGAGGGAACTAGCGCTAGCTCCTACGAGCAGTACTTC

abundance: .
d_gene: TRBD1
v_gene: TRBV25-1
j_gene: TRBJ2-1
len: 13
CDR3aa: CASRDSLGNEQFF
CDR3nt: TGTGCCAGCCGGGACAGCCTGGGAAATGAGCAGTTCTTC